A selection of T cell receptor beta chains follows, all from one sample in a study of T-cell reconstitution after alpha-beta-depleted transplantation in children. TCRdb redid the calling of the PCR reads with MiXCR, one entry per CDR3 protein. Found here are 200,000 to 250,000 distinct CDR3 sequences, approximately 11% of them singletons; the top ten hold 28%. Sample: PBMCs, taken before TCRalphabeta/CD19-depleted stem cell transplant. The receptors were sampled from a child younger than two with acute myeloid leukemia, due to receive a stem cell transplant. Both conserved end residues are part of each CDR3. Each record gives: clone size, V gene, CDR3 length, J gene, D gene, CDR3 DNA, CDR3 protein. D genes are given only for firm matches. Some rows have no size entry. The others give once, few or many, or a class for an expanded clone.

many,TRBV7-9,14,TRBJ2-1,.,TGTGCCAGCAGCTTTCAGGACAGATACAATGAGCAGTTCTTC,CASSFQDRYNEQFF
.,TRBV6-1,15,TRBJ1-5,TRBD1,TGTGCCAGCAGTGAAAAGACAGGGTTGGGTCAGCCCCAGCATTTT,CASSEKTGLGQPQHF
many,TRBV28,17,TRBJ2-3,.,TGTGCCAGCAGCAACCTACATATGGCGGGGTCCACAGATACGCAGTATTTT,CASSNLHMAGSTDTQYF
many,TRBV7-9,13,TRBJ1-5,.,TGTGCCAGCAGCTTAGCGAAGGATCAGCCCCAGCATTTT,CASSLAKDQPQHF
many,TRBV7-2,15,TRBJ1-1,.,TGTGCCAGCAGCTTATCCAGGGGAGGGAGCACTGAAGCTTTCTTT,CASSLSRGGSTEAFF
many,TRBV7-2,13,TRBJ1-5,.,TGTGCCAGCAGCAAGTTCACAGGTCAGCCCCAGCATTTT,CASSKFTGQPQHF
many,TRBV7-2,15,TRBJ2-1,.,TGTGCCAGCGTGTTCGGGGCTAGCGTCTACAATGAGCAGTTCTTC,CASVFGASVYNEQFF
many,TRBV27,15,TRBJ2-7,.,TGTGCCAGCAGTTCAACAGGGTTAGGATCCTACGAGCAGTACTTC,CASSSTGLGSYEQYF
many,TRBV20-1,13,TRBJ2-5,TRBD2,TGCAGTGCCGAGCGGGGGGGCTTCAAGACCCAGTACTTC,CSAERGGFKTQYF
.,TRBV28,12,TRBJ2-3,.,TGTGCCAGCAGTTTTCGGCCAGATACGCAGTATTTT,CASSFRPDTQYF
many,TRBV5-1,15,TRBJ2-3,TRBD2,TGCGCCAGCAGCTCCGGACTAGCGGGAGGAGATACGCAGTATTTT,CASSSGLAGGDTQYF
many,TRBV5-4,14,TRBJ2-7,.,TGTGCCAGCAGCTCGGACCTCCTTGGAAGAGAGCAGTACTTC,CASSSDLLGREQYF
many,TRBV7-9,14,TRBJ1-2,TRBD1,TGTGCCAGCAGCTTGGAGACAGGGAACTATGGCTACACCTTC,CASSLETGNYGYTF
many,TRBV3-1,17,TRBJ2-1,.,TGTGCCAGCAGCCAAGAAGTATGTGGCGGTCTTGGGGATGAGCAGTTCTTC,CASSQEVCGGLGDEQFF
many,TRBV24-1,18,TRBJ2-3,TRBD2,TGTGCCACCAGTGATTTGCGGACAGCGGGAGGACTAACAGATACGCAGTATTTT,CATSDLRTAGGLTDTQYF
many,TRBV12-3/TRBV12-4,15,TRBJ2-7,.,TGTGCCAGCAGTTTAGCGGCGACTACCAGGGGAGAGCAGTACTTC,CASSLAATTRGEQYF
many,TRBV7-2,15,TRBJ2-2,TRBD2,TGTGCCAGCAGCATGACTAGCGGGAGAAACGGGGAGCTGTTTTTT,CASSMTSGRNGELFF
many,TRBV12-3/TRBV12-4,16,TRBJ2-1,.,TGTGCCAGCAGTTTGGGTCTTACAAGAATCTACAATGAGCAGTTCTTC,CASSLGLTRIYNEQFF
many,TRBV10-2,14,TRBJ2-7,.,TGCGCCAGCAGTGTTGGCTGGAGGTCTTACGAGCAGTACTTC,CASSVGWRSYEQYF
few,TRBV25-1,15,TRBJ2-1,TRBD2,TGTGCCAGCAGCCCTACTAGCGGGAGGTTGAATGAGCAGTTCTTC,CASSPTSGRLNEQFF
many,TRBV21-1,18,TRBJ1-4,.,TGTGCCAGCATACGTCACCGTATAAGGACAGACGAGGATGAAAAACTGTTTTTT,CASIRHRIRTDEDEKLFF
many,TRBV7-2,18,TRBJ2-3,TRBD2,TGTGCCAGCAGCTTCCCAGGGGGCGGACTAGCGGGAGTCGATACGCAGTATTTT,CASSFPGGGLAGVDTQYF
many,TRBV15,14,TRBJ1-2,.,TGTGCCACCAGTATCCGAGGGGCCCTCTATGGCTACACCTTC,CATSIRGALYGYTF
many,TRBV5-1,14,TRBJ2-7,.,TGCGCCAGCAGCTTGGACGGGGACTCCTACGAGCAGTACTTC,CASSLDGDSYEQYF
many,TRBV7-8,15,TRBJ1-5,.,TGTGCCAGCAGCTTAAGCCGGCCAGTCGATCAGCCCCAGCATTTT,CASSLSRPVDQPQHF
.,TRBV7-2,13,TRBJ2-3,.,TGTGCCAGCAGCTTGAAGCCGAGAGATACGCAGTATTTT,CASSLKPRDTQYF
many,TRBV5-1,14,TRBJ2-3,TRBD2,TGCGCCAGCAGGGCGGGAGGCCAAGGAGATACGCAGTATTTT,CASRAGGQGDTQYF
many,TRBV11-2,14,TRBJ2-1,.,TGTGCCAGCAGCTTAATCACTAGGCACAATGAGCAGTTCTTC,CASSLITRHNEQFF
many,TRBV5-1,17,TRBJ1-3,.,TGCGCCAGCAGCCTGAATCCGACGGGAAACTTAGGAAACACCATATATTTT,CASSLNPTGNLGNTIYF
many,TRBV12-3/TRBV12-4,14,TRBJ1-1,TRBD1,TGTGCCAGCAGTTTCGACAGGGGGAACACTGAAGCTTTCTTT,CASSFDRGNTEAFF
.,TRBV4-1,15,TRBJ2-2,.,TGCGCCAGCAGCCAAGCTCTGGCCAACACCGGGGAGCTGTTTTTT,CASSQALANTGELFF
many,TRBV18,14,TRBJ2-1,.,TGTGCCAGCTCACCTCCGGATAGCGCCAATAAGGCGTTCTTC,CASSPPDSANKAFF
few,TRBV2,13,TRBJ1-1,.,TGTGCCAGCAGATTAGACATTTACACTGAAGCTTTCTTT,CASRLDIYTEAFF
many,TRBV3-1,16,TRBJ2-7,.,TGTGCCAGCAGCCAAGTTCTTACGATAGCCCCCTACGAGCAGTACTTC,CASSQVLTIAPYEQYF
many,TRBV20-1,15,TRBJ2-2,.,TGCAGTGCTAGCCGAGAATGGCTACAGACCGGGGAGCTGTTTTTT,CSASREWLQTGELFF
many,TRBV7-2,13,TRBJ2-7,.,TGTGCCAGCAGCCCGGTCCTCTCCTACGAGCAGTACTTC,CASSPVLSYEQYF
.,TRBV6-5,11,TRBJ2-7,TRBD1,TGTGCCGGACAGGGGGTCTACGAGCAGTACTTC,CAGQGVYEQYF
many,TRBV5-1,15,TRBJ1-5,TRBD1,TGCGCCAGCAGACCACCAGGGGGCTGGGATCAGCCCCAGCATTTT,CASRPPGGWDQPQHF
many,TRBV7-9,14,TRBJ2-7,.,TGTGCCAGCAGGTCTTCTATAGGGGCAGACGAGCAGTACTTC,CASRSSIGADEQYF
many,TRBV18,14,TRBJ2-7,.,TGTGCCAGCTCACCCGTACAGGTGGGCTACGAGCAGTACTTC,CASSPVQVGYEQYF
many,TRBV24-1,13,TRBJ1-1,.,TGTGCCACCCAGGCCCAGGGCCGCCTTGAAGCTTTCTTT,CATQAQGRLEAFF
many,TRBV24-1,13,TRBJ1-5,.,TGTGCCACCAGTGTTGCAGGACATCAGCCCCAGCATTTT,CATSVAGHQPQHF
few,TRBV7-6,18,TRBJ2-1,TRBD2,TGTGCCAGCAGCAGCCAACTAGCGGGACCCGGCGGCTACAATGAGCAGTTCTTC,CASSSQLAGPGGYNEQFF
many,TRBV5-1,12,TRBJ2-3,.,TGCGCCAGCAAGGCAGGGGAGGATACGCAGTATTTT,CASKAGEDTQYF